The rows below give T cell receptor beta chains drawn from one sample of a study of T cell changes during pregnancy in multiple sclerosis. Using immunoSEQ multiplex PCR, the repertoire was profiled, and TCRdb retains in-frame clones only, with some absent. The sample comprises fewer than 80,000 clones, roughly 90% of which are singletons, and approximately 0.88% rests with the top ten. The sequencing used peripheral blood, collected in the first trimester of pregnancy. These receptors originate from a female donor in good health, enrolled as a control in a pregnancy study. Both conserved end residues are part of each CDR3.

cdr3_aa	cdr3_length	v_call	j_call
CASSPRAAATEAFF	14	TRBV18	TRBJ1-1
CASSPRTGNMDGYTF	15	TRBV7-8	TRBJ1-2
CASSPGLAGTYEQYF	15	TRBV7-2	TRBJ2-7
CASSVRLASYNEQFF	15	TRBV9	TRBJ2-1
CASSSSVSGNTIYF	14	TRBV6-5	TRBJ1-3
CASTRDREGETQYF	14	TRBV2	TRBJ2-5
CATRGITDTQYF	12	TRBV10-3	TRBJ2-3
CASSLEPRVYGYTF	14	TRBV19	TRBJ1-2
CASLDRGETDTQYF	14	TRBV19	TRBJ2-3
CASSPPLAGGSYNEQFF	17	TRBV14	TRBJ2-1
CASSLTGQSRGYTF	14	TRBV4-1	TRBJ1-2
CASSLTSSTGSYGYTF	16	TRBV5-1	TRBJ1-2
CASRTDSSYNSPLHF	15	TRBV5-5	TRBJ1-6
CASSRSSYEQYF	12	TRBV11-2	TRBJ2-7
CASSDPAGVNEKLFF	15	TRBV25-1	TRBJ1-4
CASSEQGYNEKLFF	14	TRBV2	TRBJ1-4
CAISESGNTEAFF	13	TRBV10-3	TRBJ1-1
CASSSHDRGVSGYTF	15	TRBV5-4	TRBJ1-2
CASSSQGSSSTDTQYF	16	TRBV7-2	TRBJ2-3
CASTLASSYNEQFF	14	TRBV28	TRBJ2-1
CASSPGLPQTTYEQYF	16	TRBV5-4	TRBJ2-7
CASSVGRGSSYNEQFF	16	TRBV9	TRBJ2-1
CASRGDRGSNQPQHF	15	TRBV6-5	TRBJ1-5
CASSPGQGFGNTIYF	15	TRBV4-1	TRBJ1-3
CSGGTGSTGELFF	13	TRBV29-1	TRBJ2-2
CASSSQGGRVTEAFF	15	TRBV11-2	TRBJ1-1
CASSSLGNEQFF	12	TRBV5-4	TRBJ2-1
CASSRGDRDGEKLFF	15	TRBV7-2	TRBJ1-4
CASSTRDTQYF	11	TRBV28	TRBJ2-3
CASSFGGDTGELFF	14	TRBV6-5	TRBJ2-2
CASSLVRTSGTYEQYF	16	TRBV11-2	TRBJ2-7
CASSSFGQTAYEQYF	15	TRBV7-9	TRBJ2-7
CAISGQGYGYTF	12	TRBV10-3	TRBJ1-2
CASSLEGAGQPQHF	14	TRBV7-9	TRBJ1-5
CASSVVVISPNQPQHF	16	TRBV6-1	TRBJ1-5
CASSYPGTGYNEQFF	15	TRBV28	TRBJ2-1
CAWSAGNTIYF	11	TRBV30	TRBJ1-3
CASSLPFGTGANVLTF	16	TRBV28	TRBJ2-6
CASTERLGGYTF	12	TRBV19	TRBJ1-2
CASSQEPGHNQPQHF	15	TRBV4-2	TRBJ1-5
CASSLSSGTDTQYF	14	TRBV7-8	TRBJ2-3
CASSYTRMGTDTQYF	15	TRBV6-5	TRBJ2-3
CASSLVREALGANVLTF	17	TRBV7-2	TRBJ2-6
CASSPPGLGVEQYF	14	TRBV4-2	TRBJ2-7
CASSSGRIGVGGNTIYF	17	TRBV5-1	TRBJ1-3
CASSLGLKGQPQHF	14	TRBV5-8	TRBJ1-5
CASSDPLSDRSPYEQYF	17	TRBV6-1	TRBJ2-7
CASSVGTPGLAPRSYNEQFF	20	TRBV9	TRBJ2-1
CASSLEGVRGYTF	13	TRBV5-1	TRBJ1-2
CASSSGSAGGWDTQYF	16	TRBV5-4	TRBJ2-3
CASSPDRANYGYTF	14	TRBV27	TRBJ1-2
CASSSRQGYGYTF	13	TRBV27	TRBJ1-2
CASSWTGPETQYF	13	TRBV5-1	TRBJ2-5
CASSGQGASYNEQFF	15	TRBV9	TRBJ2-1
CSSTETQGAGGYTF	14	TRBV29-1	TRBJ1-2